This T cell receptor (beta chain) emerged from a study of T cells in Graves' hyperthyroidism and ophthalmopathy. Notes on the study in general: By a 13 V-J model, ophthalmopathy was set apart from stable hyperthyroidism. Model-based prediction identified ophthalmopathy a median 6.5 months prior to its onset. Peripheral blood also featured most of the thyroid clonotypes expanded above 0.001.

CDR1 is SGHTA and CDR2 is FQGTGA in the germline V gene. V lost 3 bases to trimming and J lost 0 bases, with 10 bases between them. CDR3 length: 15 amino acids. This clonotype was seen more than once but under ten times. Its antigen is not identified. RNA transcripts were the template for amplifying TCR beta CDR3 regions. A first-round RT-PCR of the TCR CDR3 used the HTBI primer set. One entry per CDR3 protein, called by TCRdb with MiXCR from the multiplex PCR reads. The data contain 500,000 to 600,000 distinct CDR3 sequences, 40% to 55% of them singletons. The source material was peripheral blood or thyroid tissue (not recorded which). The rearrangement joins TRBV7-3 to TRBJ2-3; D not resolved. The receptor's source is a woman younger than 35 with Graves' hyperthyroidism. The CDR3 nucleotides read TGTGCCAGCAGCTTGGGGTACACTAGCACAGATACGCAGTATTTT. It yields the protein CASSLGYTSTDTQYF.